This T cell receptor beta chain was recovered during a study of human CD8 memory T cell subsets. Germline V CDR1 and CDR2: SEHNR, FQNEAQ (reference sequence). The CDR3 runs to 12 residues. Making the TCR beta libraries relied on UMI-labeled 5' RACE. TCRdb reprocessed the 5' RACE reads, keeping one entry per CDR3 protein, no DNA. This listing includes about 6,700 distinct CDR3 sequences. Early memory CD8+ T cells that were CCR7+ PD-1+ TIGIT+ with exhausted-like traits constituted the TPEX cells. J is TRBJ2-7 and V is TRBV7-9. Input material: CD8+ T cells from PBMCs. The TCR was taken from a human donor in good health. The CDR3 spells CASSRGSYEQYF.